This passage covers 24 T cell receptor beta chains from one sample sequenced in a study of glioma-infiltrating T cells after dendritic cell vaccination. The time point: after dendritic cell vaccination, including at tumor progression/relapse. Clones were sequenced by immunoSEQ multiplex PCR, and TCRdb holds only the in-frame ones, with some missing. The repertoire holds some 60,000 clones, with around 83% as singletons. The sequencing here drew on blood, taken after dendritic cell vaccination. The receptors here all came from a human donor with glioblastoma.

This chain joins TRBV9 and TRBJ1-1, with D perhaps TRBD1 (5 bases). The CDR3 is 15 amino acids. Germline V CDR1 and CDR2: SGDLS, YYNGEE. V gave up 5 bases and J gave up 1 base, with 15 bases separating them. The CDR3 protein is CASRGGTGGNTEAFF. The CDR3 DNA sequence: TGTGCCAGCAGGGGCGGTACAGGCGGGAACACTGAAGCTTTCTTT. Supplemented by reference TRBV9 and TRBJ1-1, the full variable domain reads DSGVTQTPKHLITATGQRVTLRCSPRSGDLSVYWYQQSLDQGLQFLIQYYNGEERAKGNILERFSAQQFPDLHSELNLSSLELGDSALYFCASRGGTGGNTEAFFGQGTRLTVV.

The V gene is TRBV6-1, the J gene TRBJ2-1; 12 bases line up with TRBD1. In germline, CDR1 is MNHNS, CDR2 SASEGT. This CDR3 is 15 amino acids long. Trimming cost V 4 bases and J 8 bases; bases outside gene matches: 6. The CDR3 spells CASSVGTGGEDEQFF. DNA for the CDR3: TGTGCCAGCAGTGTTGGGACAGGGGGCGAGGATGAGCAGTTCTTC.

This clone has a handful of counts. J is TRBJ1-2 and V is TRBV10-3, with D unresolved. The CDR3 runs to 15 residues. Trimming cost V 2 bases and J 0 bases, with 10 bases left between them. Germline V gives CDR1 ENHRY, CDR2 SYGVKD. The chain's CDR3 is CAISEGGSSNYGYTF. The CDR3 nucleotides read TGTGCCATCAGTGAGGGCGGGTCTTCTAACTATGGCTACACCTTC.

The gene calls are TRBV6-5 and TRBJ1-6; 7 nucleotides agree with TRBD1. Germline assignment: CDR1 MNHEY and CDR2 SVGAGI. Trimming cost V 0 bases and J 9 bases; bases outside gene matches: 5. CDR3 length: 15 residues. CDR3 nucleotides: TGTGCCAGCAGTTACTCGTCAGGGGGAGGTTCACCCCTCCACTTT. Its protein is CASSYSSGGGSPLHF.

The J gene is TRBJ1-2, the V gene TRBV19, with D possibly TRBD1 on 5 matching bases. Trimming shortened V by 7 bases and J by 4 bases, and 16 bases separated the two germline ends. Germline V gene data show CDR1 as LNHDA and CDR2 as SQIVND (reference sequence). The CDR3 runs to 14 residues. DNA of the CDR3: TGTGCCAGTAACAGTCTAGGTACAGGCTATGGCTACACCTTC. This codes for CASNSLGTGYGYTF.

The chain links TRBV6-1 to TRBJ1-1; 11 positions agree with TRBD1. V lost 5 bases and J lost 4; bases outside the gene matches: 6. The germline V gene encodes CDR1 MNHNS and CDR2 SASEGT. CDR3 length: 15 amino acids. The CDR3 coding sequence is TGTGCCAGCAGTTCAGGTGGGACAGGGGGCACTGAAGCTTTCTTT. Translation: CASSSGGTGGTEAFF.

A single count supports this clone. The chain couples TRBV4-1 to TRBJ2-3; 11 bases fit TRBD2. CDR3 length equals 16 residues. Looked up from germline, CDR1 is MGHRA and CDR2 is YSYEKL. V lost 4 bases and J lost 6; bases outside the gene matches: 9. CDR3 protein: CASSRSSGGDADTQYF. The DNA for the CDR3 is TGCGCCAGCAGCCGGAGTAGCGGGGGGGACGCGGATACGCAGTATTTT.

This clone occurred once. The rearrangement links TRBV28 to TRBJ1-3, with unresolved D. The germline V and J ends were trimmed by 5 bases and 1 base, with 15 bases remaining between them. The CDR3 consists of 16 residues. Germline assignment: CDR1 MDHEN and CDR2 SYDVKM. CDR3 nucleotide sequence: TGTGCCAGCAGTACCCCGGAGGAGGTTTCTGGAAACACCATATATTTT. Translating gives CASSTPEEVSGNTIYF.

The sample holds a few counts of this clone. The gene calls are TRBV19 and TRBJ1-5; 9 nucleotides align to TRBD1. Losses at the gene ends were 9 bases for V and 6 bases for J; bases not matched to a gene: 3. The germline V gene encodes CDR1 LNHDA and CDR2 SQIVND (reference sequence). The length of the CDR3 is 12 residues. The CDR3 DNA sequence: TGTGCCAGCAGACAGGGGGTTCAGCCCCAGCATTTT. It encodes CASRQGVQPQHF.

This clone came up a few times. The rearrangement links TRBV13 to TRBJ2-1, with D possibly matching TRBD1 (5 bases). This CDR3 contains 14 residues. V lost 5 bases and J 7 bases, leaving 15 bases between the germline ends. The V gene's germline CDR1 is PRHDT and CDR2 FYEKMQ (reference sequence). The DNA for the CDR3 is TGTGCCAGCAGCCATCAAGTTAGGGGAAATGAGCAGTTCTTC. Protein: CASSHQVRGNEQFF.

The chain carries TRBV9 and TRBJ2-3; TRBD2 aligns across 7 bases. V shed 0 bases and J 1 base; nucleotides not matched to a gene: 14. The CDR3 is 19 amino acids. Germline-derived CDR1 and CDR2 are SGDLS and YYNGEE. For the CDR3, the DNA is TGTGCCAGCAGCGTAGGATTGATGCGTCGGGGGGTGGGCACAGATACGCAGTATTTT. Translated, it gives CASSVGLMRRGVGTDTQYF.

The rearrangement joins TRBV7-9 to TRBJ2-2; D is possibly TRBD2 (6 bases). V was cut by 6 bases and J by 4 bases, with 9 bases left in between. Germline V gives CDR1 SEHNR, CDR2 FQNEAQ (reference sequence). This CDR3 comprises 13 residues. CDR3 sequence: CASRLGLTGELFF. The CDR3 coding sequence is TGTGCCAGCAGACTGGGACTCACCGGGGAGCTGTTTTTT.

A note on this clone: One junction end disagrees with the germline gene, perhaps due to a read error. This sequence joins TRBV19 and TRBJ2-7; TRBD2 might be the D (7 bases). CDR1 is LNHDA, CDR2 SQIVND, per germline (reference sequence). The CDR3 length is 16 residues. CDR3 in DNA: TGTGCCAATAGTATCCTCGGGGGAGGGGGTCTCTACGAGCAGTACTTC. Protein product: CANSILGGGGLYEQYF.

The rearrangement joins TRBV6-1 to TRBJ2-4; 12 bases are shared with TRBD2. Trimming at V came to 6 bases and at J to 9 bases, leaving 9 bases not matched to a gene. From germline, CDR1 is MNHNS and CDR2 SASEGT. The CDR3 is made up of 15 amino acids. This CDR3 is CASSEMTSGGVIQYF. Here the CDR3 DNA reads TGTGCCAGCAGCGAGATGACTAGCGGGGGTGTCATTCAGTACTTC.

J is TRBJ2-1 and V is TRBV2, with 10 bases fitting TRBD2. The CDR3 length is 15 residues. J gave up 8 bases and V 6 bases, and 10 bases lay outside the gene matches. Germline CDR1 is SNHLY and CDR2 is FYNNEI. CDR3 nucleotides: TGTGCCAGCAGCCGCAGCGGGGGGGCTTTGTATGAGCAGTTCTTC. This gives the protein CASSRSGGALYEQFF.

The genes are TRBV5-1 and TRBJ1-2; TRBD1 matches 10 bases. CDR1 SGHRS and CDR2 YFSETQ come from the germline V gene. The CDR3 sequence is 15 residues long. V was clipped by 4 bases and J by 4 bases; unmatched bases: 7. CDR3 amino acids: CASSPRQGASYGYTF. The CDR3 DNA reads TGCGCCAGCAGCCCTAGACAGGGGGCGTCCTATGGCTACACCTTC.

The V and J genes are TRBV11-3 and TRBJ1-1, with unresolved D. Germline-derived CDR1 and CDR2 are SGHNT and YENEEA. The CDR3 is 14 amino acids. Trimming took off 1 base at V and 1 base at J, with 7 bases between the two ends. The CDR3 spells CASSLGAENTEAFF. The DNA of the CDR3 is TGTGCCAGCAGCTTAGGGGCCGAGAACACTGAAGCTTTCTTT.

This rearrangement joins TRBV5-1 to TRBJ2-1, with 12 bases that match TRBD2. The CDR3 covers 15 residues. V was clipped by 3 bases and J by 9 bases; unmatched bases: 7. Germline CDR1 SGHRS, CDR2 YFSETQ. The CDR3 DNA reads TGCGCCAGCAGCTCAGAACCGGGACTAGCGGGTGAGCAGTTCTTC. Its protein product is CASSSEPGLAGEQFF.

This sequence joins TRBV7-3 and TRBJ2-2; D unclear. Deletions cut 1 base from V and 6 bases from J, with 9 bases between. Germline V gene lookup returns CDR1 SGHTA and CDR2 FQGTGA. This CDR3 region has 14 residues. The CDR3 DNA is TGTGCCAGCAGCTTAATATCGGGTGCCGGGGAGCTGTTTTTT. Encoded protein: CASSLISGAGELFF.

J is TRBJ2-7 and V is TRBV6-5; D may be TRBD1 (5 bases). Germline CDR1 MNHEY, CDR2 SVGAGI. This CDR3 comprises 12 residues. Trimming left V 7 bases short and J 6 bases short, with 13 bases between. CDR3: CASNRGVGEQYF. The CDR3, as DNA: TGTGCCAGCAATAGGGGTGTGGGCGAGCAGTACTTC.

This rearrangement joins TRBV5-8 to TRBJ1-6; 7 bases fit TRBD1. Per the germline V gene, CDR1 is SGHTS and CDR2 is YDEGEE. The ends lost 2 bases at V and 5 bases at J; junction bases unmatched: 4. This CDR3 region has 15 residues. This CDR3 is CASSFRTGHNSPLHF. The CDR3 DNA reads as TGTGCCAGCAGCTTTCGGACAGGACATAATTCACCCCTCCACTTT.

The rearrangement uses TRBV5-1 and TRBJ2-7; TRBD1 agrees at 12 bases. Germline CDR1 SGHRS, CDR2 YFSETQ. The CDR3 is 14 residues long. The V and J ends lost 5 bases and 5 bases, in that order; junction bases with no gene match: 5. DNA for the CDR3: TGCGCCAGCAGGGTAGGGACAGGGGGCAACGAGCAGTACTTC. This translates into CASRVGTGGNEQYF.

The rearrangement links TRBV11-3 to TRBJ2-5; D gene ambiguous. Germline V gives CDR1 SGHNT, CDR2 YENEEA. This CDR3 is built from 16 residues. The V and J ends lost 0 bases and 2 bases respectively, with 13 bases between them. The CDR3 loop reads CASSLDLRGPQETQYF. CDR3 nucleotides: TGTGCCAGCAGCTTAGATCTGCGCGGCCCGCAAGAGACCCAGTACTTC. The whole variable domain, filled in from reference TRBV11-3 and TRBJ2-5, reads EAGVVQSPRYKIIEKKQPVAFWCNPISGHNTLYWYLQNLGQGPELLIRYENEEAVDDSQLPKDRFSAERLKGVDSTLKIQPAELGDSAVYLCASSLDLRGPQETQYFGPGTRLLVL.

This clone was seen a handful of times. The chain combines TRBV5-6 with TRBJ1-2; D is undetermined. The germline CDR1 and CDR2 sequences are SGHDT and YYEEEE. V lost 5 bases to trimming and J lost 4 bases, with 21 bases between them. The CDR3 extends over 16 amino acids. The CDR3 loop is CASRVGLVGQFYGYTF. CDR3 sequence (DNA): TGTGCCAGCAGGGTGGGCCTCGTTGGGCAGTTCTATGGCTACACCTTC.